This T cell receptor (beta chain) derives from a study of control samples from healthy donors and cancer patients. Sequencing used immunoSEQ multiplex PCR; TCRdb keeps in-frame clones, though not all of them. The sample records approximately 170,000 clones, roughly 91% being singletons. Germline values: CDR1 LGHDT, CDR2 YNNKEL (reference sequence). The CDR3 loop spans 15 amino acids. V dropped 4 bases and J dropped 5; count of bases not matched to a gene: 5. This TCR derives from a woman aged 30 to 39 in good health. V is TRBV3-1 (or the pseudogene TRBV3-2) and J is TRBJ2-5; 12 positions match TRBD2. Sequencing input: blood. CDR3 in amino acids: CASSRLAGGRETQYF. In DNA, the CDR3 is TGTGCCAGCAGCCGTCTAGCGGGGGGGCGGGAGACCCAGTACTTC.